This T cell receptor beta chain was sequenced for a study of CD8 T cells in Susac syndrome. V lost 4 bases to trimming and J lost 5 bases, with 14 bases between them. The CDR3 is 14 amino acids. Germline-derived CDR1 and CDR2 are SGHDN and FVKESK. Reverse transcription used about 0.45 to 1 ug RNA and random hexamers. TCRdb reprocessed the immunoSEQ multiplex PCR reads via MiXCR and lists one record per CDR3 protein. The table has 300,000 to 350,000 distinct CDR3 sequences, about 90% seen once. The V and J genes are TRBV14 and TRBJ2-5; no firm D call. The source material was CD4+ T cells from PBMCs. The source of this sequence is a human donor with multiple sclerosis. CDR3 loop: CASSLGPRGETQYF. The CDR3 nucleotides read TGTGCCAGCAGCCTGGGCCCTCGAGGCGAGACCCAGTACTTC.